This TCR beta chain comes out of a study of control samples from healthy donors and cancer patients. The V gene end was trimmed by 1 base and the J gene end by 8 bases; junction bases not matched to a gene: 0. The CDR3 is 12 amino acids. Germline CDR1 reads GTSNPN; CDR2 reads SVGIG (reference sequence). Some clones are missing from TCRdb's copy, which holds only in-frame ones; the method was immunoSEQ multiplex PCR. The table records 400,000 to 450,000 clones, approximately 90% of them present only once. Input material: PBMCs. The receptor was derived from a man aged 40-49 years with head and neck cancer. V usage is TRBV30 and J usage is TRBJ2-2, with TRBD2 matching over 8 bases. The CDR3 reads CAWSERGGELFF. The CDR3 nucleotides are TGTGCCTGGAGTGAGCGGGGGGGGGAGCTGTTTTTT. Variable domain in full (rest from reference TRBV30 and TRBJ2-2): SQTIHQWPATLVQPVGSPLSLECTVEGTSNPNLYWYRQAAGRGLQLLFYSVGIGQISSEVPQNLSASRPQDRQFILSSKKLLLSDSGFYLCAWSERGGELFFGEGSRLTVL.